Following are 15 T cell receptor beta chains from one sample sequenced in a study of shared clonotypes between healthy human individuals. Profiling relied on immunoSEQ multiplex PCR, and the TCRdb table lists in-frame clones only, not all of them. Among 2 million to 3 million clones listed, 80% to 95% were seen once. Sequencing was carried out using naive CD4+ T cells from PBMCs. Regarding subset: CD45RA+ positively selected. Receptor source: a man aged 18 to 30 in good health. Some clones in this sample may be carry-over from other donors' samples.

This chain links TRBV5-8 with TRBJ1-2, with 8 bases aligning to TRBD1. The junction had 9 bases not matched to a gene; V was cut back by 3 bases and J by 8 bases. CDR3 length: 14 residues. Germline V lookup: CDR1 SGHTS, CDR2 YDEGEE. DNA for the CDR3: TGTGCCAGCAGCTCGGGGGGGACAGGAAGAGGCTACACCTTC. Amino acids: CASSSGGTGRGYTF.

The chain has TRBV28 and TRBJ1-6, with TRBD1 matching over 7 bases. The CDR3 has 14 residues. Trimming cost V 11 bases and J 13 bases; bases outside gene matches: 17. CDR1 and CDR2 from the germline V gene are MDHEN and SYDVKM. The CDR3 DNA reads TGTGCCCACAGGGGAGGGACAAAACGAGCGCCCCTCCACTTT. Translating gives CAHRGGTKRAPLHF.

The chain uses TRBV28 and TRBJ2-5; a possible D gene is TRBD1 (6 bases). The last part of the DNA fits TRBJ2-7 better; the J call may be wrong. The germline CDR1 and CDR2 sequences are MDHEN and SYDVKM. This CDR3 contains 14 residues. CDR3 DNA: TGTGCCAGCAGCAAGTCGACAGGACCCTACGAGCAGTACTTC. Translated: CASSKSTGPYEQYF.

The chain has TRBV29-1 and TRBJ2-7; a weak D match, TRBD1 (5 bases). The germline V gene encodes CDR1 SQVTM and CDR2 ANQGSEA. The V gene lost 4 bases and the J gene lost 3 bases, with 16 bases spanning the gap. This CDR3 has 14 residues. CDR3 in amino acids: CSVGPRAGYYEQYF. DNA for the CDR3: TGCAGCGTTGGCCCCCGGGCAGGGTACTACGAGCAGTACTTC.

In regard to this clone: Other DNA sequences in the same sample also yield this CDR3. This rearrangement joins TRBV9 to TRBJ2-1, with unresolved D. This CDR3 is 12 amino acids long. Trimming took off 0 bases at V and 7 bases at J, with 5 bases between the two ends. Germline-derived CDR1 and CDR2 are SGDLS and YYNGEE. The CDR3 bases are TGTGCCAGCAGCGTAGACTCTAATGAGCAGTTCTTC. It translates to CASSVDSNEQFF.

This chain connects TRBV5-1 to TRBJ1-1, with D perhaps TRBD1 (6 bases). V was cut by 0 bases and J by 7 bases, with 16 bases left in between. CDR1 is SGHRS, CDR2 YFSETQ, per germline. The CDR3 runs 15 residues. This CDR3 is CASSLDSGRGLEAFF. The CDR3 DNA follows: TGCGCCAGCAGCTTGGATTCGGGCAGGGGACTTGAAGCTTTCTTT.

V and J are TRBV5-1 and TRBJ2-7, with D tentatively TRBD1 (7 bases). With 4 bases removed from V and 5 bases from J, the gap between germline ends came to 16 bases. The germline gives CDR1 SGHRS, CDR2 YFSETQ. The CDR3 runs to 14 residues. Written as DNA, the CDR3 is TGCGCCAGCAGCATGTTCGGCAGGGGGGACGAGCAGTACTTC. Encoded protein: CASSMFGRGDEQYF. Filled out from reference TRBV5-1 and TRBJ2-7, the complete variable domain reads KAGVTQTPRYLIKTRGQQVTLSCSPISGHRSVSWYQQTPGQGLQFLFEYFSETQRNKGNFPGRFSGRQFSNSRSEMNVSTLELGDSALYLCASSMFGRGDEQYFGPGTRLTVT.

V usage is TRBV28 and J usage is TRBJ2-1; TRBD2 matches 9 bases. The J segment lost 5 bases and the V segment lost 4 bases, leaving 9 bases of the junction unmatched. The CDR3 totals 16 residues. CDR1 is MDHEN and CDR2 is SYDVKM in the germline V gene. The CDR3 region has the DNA TGTGCCAGCAGTTCGTTTGGGCTAGCGGGAAACAATGAGCAGTTCTTC. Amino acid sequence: CASSSFGLAGNNEQFF.

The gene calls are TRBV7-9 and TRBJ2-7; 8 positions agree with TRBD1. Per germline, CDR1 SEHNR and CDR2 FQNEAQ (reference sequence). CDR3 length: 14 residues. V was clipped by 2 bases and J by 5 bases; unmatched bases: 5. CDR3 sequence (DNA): TGTGCCAGCAGCTTACCGACAGGGGTGGACGAGCAGTACTTC. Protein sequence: CASSLPTGVDEQYF.

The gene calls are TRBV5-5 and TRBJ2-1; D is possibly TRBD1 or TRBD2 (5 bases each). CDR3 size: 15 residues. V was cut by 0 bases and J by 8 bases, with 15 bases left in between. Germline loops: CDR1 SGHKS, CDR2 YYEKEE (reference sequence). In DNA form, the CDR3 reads TGTGCCAGCAGCTTGGGAGGGGTCAGGATTGATGAGCAGTTCTTC. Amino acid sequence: CASSLGGVRIDEQFF.

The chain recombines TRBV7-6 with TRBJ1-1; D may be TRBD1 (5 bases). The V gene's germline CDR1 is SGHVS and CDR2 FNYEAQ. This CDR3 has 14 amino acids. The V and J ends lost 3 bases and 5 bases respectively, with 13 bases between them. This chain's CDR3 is CASSFGRGETEAFF. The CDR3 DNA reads TGTGCCAGCAGCTTCGGGCGAGGGGAAACTGAAGCTTTCTTT.

Here the CDR3 DNA reads TGTGCCAGCATGACTCGGGACAGGGTCTACGAGCAGTACTTC. As protein: CASMTRDRVYEQYF. This chain connects TRBV6-6 to TRBJ2-7, with TRBD1 matching over 9 bases. Germline V gene sequence: CDR1 MNHNY, CDR2 SVGAGI (reference sequence). This CDR3 comprises 14 residues. The V gene end was trimmed by 7 bases and the J gene end by 3 bases; junction bases not matched to a gene: 7.

The CDR3 spells CASRSGPRDSNQPQHF. In DNA form, the CDR3 reads TGTGCCAGCAGAAGCGGGCCTCGGGATAGCAATCAGCCCCAGCATTTT. This chain uses TRBV27 with TRBJ1-5, with D unresolved. The CDR3 loop spans 16 amino acids. The V and J ends lost 6 bases and 0 bases respectively, with 15 bases between them. Germline V gives CDR1 MNHEY, CDR2 SMNVEV (reference sequence).

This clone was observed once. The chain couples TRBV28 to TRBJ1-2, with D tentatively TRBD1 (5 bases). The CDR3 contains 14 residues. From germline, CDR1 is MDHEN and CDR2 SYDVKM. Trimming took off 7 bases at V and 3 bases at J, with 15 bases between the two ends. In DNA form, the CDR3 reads TGTGCCAGCAACCCTCCCCAGGGCCACTATGGCTACACCTTC. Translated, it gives CASNPPQGHYGYTF.

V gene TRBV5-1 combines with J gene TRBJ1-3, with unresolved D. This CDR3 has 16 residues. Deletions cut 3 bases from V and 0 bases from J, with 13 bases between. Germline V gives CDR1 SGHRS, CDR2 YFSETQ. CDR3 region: CASSSAGPLSGNTIYF. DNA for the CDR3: TGCGCCAGCAGCTCGGCGGGTCCTCTCTCTGGAAACACCATATATTTT.